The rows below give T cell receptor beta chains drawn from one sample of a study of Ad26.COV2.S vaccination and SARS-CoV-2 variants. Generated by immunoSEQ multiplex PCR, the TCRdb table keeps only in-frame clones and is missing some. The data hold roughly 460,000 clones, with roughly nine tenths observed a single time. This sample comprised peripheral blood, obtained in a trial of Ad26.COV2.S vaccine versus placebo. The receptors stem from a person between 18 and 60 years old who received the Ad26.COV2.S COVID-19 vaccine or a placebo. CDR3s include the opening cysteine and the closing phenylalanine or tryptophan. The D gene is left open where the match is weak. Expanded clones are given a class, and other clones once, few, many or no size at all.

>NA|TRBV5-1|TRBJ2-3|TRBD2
TGCGCCAGTCAATTAGGACATAGCGGGAATGCAGATACGCAGTATTTT
CASQLGHSGNADTQYF
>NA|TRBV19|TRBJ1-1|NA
TGTGCCTCCCTATCTGGAGATAAACCTGAAGCTTTCTTT
CASLSGDKPEAFF
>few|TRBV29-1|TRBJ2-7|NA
TGCAGCGTTGTACGCTCCGACACCAACTCCTACGAGCAGTACTTC
CSVVRSDTNSYEQYF
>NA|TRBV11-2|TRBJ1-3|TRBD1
TGTGCCAGCAGTAGAGTACAGGGGCCCTCTGGAAACACCATATATTTT
CASSRVQGPSGNTIYF
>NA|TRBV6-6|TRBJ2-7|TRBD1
TGTGCCAGCAGTTACGGGGACAGGGGATCGCAGTACTTC
CASSYGDRGSQYF
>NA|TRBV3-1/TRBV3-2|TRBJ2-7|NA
TGTGCCAGCAGCCCACGAGACCGGCTGGACAGCTACGAGCAGTACTTC
CASSPRDRLDSYEQYF
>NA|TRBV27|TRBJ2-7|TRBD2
TGTGCCAGCAGTGGGACTAGCGGTCCCTACGAGCAGTACTTC
CASSGTSGPYEQYF
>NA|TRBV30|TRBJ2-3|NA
TGTGCCTGGAGGATGGGAGATACGCAGTATTTT
CAWRMGDTQYF
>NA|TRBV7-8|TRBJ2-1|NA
TGTGCCAGCAGTCCCCCCGGACAGATATACAATGAGCAGTTCTTC
CASSPPGQIYNEQFF
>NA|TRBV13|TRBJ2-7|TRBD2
TGTGCCAGCAGCCCCCGACTAGCGGGAGCCGTTGGCGAGCAGTACTTC
CASSPRLAGAVGEQYF
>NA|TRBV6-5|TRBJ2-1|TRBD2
TGTGCCAGCAGCGCTAGCGGCCGCTCCTACAATGAGCAGTTCTTC
CASSASGRSYNEQFF
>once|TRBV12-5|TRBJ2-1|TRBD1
TGTGCTAGTGCCCGGACAGGGGGAGATTACAATGAGCAGTTCTTC
CASARTGGDYNEQFF
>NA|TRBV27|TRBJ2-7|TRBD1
TGTGCCAGCAGTTCCTACGGACAGGTCGAGCAGTACTTC
CASSSYGQVEQYF
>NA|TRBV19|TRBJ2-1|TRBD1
TGTGCCAGTAGTATAGCGGACAGGAGCGTGAGAAATGAGCAGTTCTTC
CASSIADRSVRNEQFF
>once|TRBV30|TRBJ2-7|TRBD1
TGTGCCTGGAGTCAGGCAGGGGGCGTTAGCTCCTACGAGCAGTACTTC
CAWSQAGGVSSYEQYF
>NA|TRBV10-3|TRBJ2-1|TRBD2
TGTGCCATCAGCCGCGGGGGACTCTCCTACAATGAGCAGTTCTTC
CAISRGGLSYNEQFF
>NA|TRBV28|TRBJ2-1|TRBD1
TGTGCCGCCCTCTTAAGTCCCCGGGACAGAGAAATCTACAATGAGCAGTTCTTC
CAALLSPRDREIYNEQFF
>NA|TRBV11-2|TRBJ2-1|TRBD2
TGTGCCAGCAGCTTATTCCCAGGGACTAGATCCTACAATGAGCAGTTCTTC
CASSLFPGTRSYNEQFF
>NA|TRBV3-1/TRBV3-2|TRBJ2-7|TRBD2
TGTGCCAGCAGCCAAGAGGGGGGAGTACTAGCGGGATTGGACGAGCAGTACTTC
CASSQEGGVLAGLDEQYF
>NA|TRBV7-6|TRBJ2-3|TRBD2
TGTGCCAGCAGCTTAGGACTAGCGCAGGCAGATACGCAGTATTTT
CASSLGLAQADTQYF
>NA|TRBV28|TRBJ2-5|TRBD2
TGTGCCAGCAGTATGGGAGCGGGGGCGGCAGAGACCCAGTACTTC
CASSMGAGAAETQYF
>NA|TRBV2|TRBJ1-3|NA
TGTGCCAGCAGTGAACGGGTATTCGGTTTGGTCGGAAACACCATATATTTT
CASSERVFGLVGNTIYF
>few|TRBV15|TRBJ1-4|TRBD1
TGTGCCACCAGCAGAGGATCGGGACAGGGGGATGAAAAACTGTTTTTT
CATSRGSGQGDEKLFF
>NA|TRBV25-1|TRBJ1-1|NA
TGTGCCAGCAGAGGGACACCAAACACTGAAGCTTTCTTT
CASRGTPNTEAFF
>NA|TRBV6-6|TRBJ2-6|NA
TGTGCCAGCAGTTACGAATTTCTCTCTGGGGCCAACGTCCTGACTTTC
CASSYEFLSGANVLTF
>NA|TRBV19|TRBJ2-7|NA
TGTGCCAGTAGTGCGATCGGGGCCACCTACGAGCAGTACTTC
CASSAIGATYEQYF
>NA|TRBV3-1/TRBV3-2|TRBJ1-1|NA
TGTGCCAGCAGCCAGTCGGTTTTGGCTCGGGGCCACCGGAACACTGAAGCTTTCTTT
CASSQSVLARGHRNTEAFF
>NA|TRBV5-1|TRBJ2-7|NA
TGCGCCAGCAGCTTTGGGGGAAGTTCCTACGAGCAGTACTTC
CASSFGGSSYEQYF
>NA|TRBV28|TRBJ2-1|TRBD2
TGTGCCAGCAGTTCGCATACTAGCGGTCCGGTCAATGAGCAGTTCTTC
CASSSHTSGPVNEQFF
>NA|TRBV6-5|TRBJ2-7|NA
TGTGCCAGCACCCCTCCGGAGGAACACGAGCAGTACTTC
CASTPPEEHEQYF
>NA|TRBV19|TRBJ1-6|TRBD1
TGTGCCAGTACAACACACGACAGGGAGAATTCACCCCTCCACTTT
CASTTHDRENSPLHF
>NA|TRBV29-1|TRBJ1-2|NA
TGCAGCGTTGATGGGGGAAATAACGGGTATGGCTACACCTTC
CSVDGGNNGYGYTF
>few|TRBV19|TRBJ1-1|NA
TGTGCCAGTAGTAAACCGGGGATGGGTACTGAAGCTTTCTTT
CASSKPGMGTEAFF
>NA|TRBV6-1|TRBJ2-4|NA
TGTGCCAGCAGTGTGGGGGGAGGGGGCGCGCCCAAAAACATTCAGTACTTC
CASSVGGGGAPKNIQYF
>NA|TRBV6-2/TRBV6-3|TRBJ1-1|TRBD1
TGTGCCAGCAGTAAACCCCTCGGGACAGGTTACACTGAAGCTTTCTTT
CASSKPLGTGYTEAFF
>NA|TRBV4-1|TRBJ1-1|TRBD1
TGCGCCAGCAGCCAAGCCCGTTTTGTTTCCGGGACAGGGTTTTTGAATACTGAAGCTTTCTTT
CASSQARFVSGTGFLNTEAFF
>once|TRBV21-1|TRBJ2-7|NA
TGTGCCAGCAGCAAACGTAGTGGGGGCGACGAGCAGTACTTC
CASSKRSGGDEQYF
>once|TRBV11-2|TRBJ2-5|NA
TGTGCCAGCAGCTTGAGGGGGGATTTACGAGAGACCCAGTACTTC
CASSLRGDLRETQYF
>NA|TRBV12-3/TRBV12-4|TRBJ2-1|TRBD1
TGTGCCAGCAGAACCACAGGGGCTGAGCAGTTCTTC
CASRTTGAEQFF
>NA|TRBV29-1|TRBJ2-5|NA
TGCAGCGTTGAGGTGGGGCAAGAGACCCAGTACTTC
CSVEVGQETQYF
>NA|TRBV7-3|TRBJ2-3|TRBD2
TGTGCCAGCAGCTTAGCGGGAGGTCCCACAGATACGCAGTATTTT
CASSLAGGPTDTQYF
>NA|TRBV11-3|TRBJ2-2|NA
TGTGCCAGCAGCTTGGGAACCGGGGAGCTGTTTTTT
CASSLGTGELFF
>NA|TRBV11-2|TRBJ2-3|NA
TGTGCCAGCAGCTTTATCGGGGCCGGAACAGATACGCAGTATTTT
CASSFIGAGTDTQYF
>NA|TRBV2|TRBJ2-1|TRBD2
TGTGCCAGCAGTGAAGAAATGCCCGGCGGCGGGAGTGACGAGCAGTTCTTC
CASSEEMPGGGSDEQFF
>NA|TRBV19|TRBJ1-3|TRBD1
TGTGCCAGTACCGGTGGACAGGGGGCGAGGAACACCATATATTTT
CASTGGQGARNTIYF
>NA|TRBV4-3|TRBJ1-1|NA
TGCGCCAGCAGCCAGGGTACAGGGTTGGGCACTGAAGCTTTCTTT
CASSQGTGLGTEAFF
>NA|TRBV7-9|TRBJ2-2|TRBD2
TGTGCCAGCAGCAGGCTAGCGGTAAACACCGGGGAGCTGTTTTTT
CASSRLAVNTGELFF
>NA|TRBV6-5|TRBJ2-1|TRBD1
TGTGCCAGCGGACAGGATCGATCGACTGGCAATGAGCAGTTCTTC
CASGQDRSTGNEQFF
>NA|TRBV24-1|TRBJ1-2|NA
TGTGCCACCAGTGATCCACTATGGCCCTATGGCTACACCTTC
CATSDPLWPYGYTF
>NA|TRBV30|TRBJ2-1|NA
TGTGCCTGGAGTGTCGGGCTGGACTACAATGAGCAGTTCTTC
CAWSVGLDYNEQFF
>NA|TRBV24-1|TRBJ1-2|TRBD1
TGTGCCACCAGTGAGGGGACAGGGAATGGCTACACCTTC
CATSEGTGNGYTF
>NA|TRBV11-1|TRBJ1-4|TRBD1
TGTGCCAGCAGCCAGGACAGGGGGACTAATGAAAAACTGTTTTTT
CASSQDRGTNEKLFF
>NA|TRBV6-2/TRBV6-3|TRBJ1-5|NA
TGTGCCAGCAGTCGAATTTCTTCAGGGCTGCCCCAGCATTTT
CASSRISSGLPQHF
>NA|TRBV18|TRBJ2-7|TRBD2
TGTGCCAGCTCACCGGGGCGGGAGGACTACGAGCAGTACTTC
CASSPGREDYEQYF
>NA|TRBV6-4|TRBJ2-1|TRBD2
TGTGCCAGCAGTGCCCGGGCGGGGGGCGCCTACAATGAGCAGTTCTTC
CASSARAGGAYNEQFF
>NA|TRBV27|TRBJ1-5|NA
TGTGCCAGCAGTTTATATTACGGGGACAGCAATCAGCCCCAGCATTTT
CASSLYYGDSNQPQHF
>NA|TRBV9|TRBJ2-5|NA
TGTGCCAGCAGCGAGTTTTCCGAACATCAAGAGACCCAGTACTTC
CASSEFSEHQETQYF